The 5 T cell receptor beta chains below all came from one sample that was sequenced in a study of blood T cell repertoires in COVID-19. The table came from immunoSEQ multiplex PCR; TCRdb's copy has only in-frame clones and leaves some out. The sample holds approximately 240,000 clones, around nine tenths seen once. Sequencing used peripheral blood. These receptors were collected from a woman aged 18-29 years who had recovered from COVID-19.

The V gene is TRBV25-1, the J gene TRBJ2-5; D possibly corresponds to TRBD2 (7 bases). Germline lookup yields CDR1 MGHDK and CDR2 SYGVNS. The CDR3 loop spans 14 amino acids. V was trimmed by 5 bases and J by 5 bases, leaving 15 bases between them. This chain's CDR3 is CASSLRGPRETQYF. DNA for the CDR3: TGTGCCAGCAGTCTGCGGGGGCCGAGGGAGACCCAGTACTTC.

The chain recombines TRBV27 with TRBJ2-7; TRBD2 agrees at 7 bases. Looked up from germline, CDR1 is MNHEY and CDR2 is SMNVEV (reference sequence). V lost 5 bases, J lost 0 bases, and 10 bases stayed unmatched. The CDR3 runs to 16 residues. As DNA, the CDR3 is TGTGCCAGCAGTCTGACTAGCAGGGCCTTCTCCTACGAGCAGTACTTC. It translates to CASSLTSRAFSYEQYF.

The rearrangement uses TRBV5-1 and TRBJ2-2, with a possible D match to TRBD2 (5 bases). Germline V gene lookup returns CDR1 SGHRS and CDR2 YFSETQ. With 4 bases removed from V and 1 base from J, the gap between germline ends came to 17 bases. This CDR3 has 17 amino acids. CDR3 amino acids: CASSPVYGGQNTGELFF. For the CDR3, the DNA is TGCGCCAGCAGCCCTGTCTATGGCGGGCAGAACACCGGGGAGCTGTTTTTT.

This sequence joins TRBV6-1 and TRBJ1-3, with D uncertain. V was shortened by 1 base and J by 0 bases, with 10 bases between the two germline ends. Germline V CDR1 and CDR2: MNHNS, SASEGT. The CDR3 runs 16 residues. The DNA of the CDR3 is TGTGCCAGCAGTGAAGGTTTTGGGCACTCTGGAAACACCATATATTTT. This sequence encodes CASSEGFGHSGNTIYF.

The chain links TRBV19 to TRBJ2-6; TRBD1 might be the D (5 bases). This CDR3 is 14 amino acids long. Germline values: CDR1 LNHDA, CDR2 SQIVND (reference sequence). Trimming removed 8 bases from V and 4 bases from J, with 12 bases in between. CDR3 protein: CASGDRPGANVLTF. The CDR3 nucleotides are TGTGCCAGTGGAGACAGACCCGGGGCCAACGTCCTGACTTTC.